This is a list of T cell receptor beta chains from one sample in a study of blood T cells in healthy people across ages. Each CDR3 protein is one row after TCRdb ran MiXCR on the 5' RACE reads. The sample has approximately 400,000 distinct CDR3 sequences, approximately 51% seen once. The sequenced sample was blood. Source of these receptors: a man aged 55 to 69 in good health. Both conserved end residues are part of each CDR3. The D gene is left open where the match is weak. The listing skips clone size in some rows; elsewhere it reads once, few, many or a size class.

TRBJ2-5 | TRBV6-2/TRBV6-3 | . | . | CASSYVIAPGSVQETQYF | TGTGCCAGCAGTTACGTTATAGCTCCCGGGAGCGTCCAAGAGACCCAGTACTTC
TRBJ2-1 | TRBV5-1 | . | TRBD2 | CASRPGTSGGVDEQFF | TGCGCCAGCAGACCCGGGACTAGCGGGGGGGTTGATGAGCAGTTCTTC
TRBJ2-2 | TRBV5-6 | many | . | CASSRRPWNTGELFF | TGTGCCAGCAGCCGGAGGCCCTGGAACACCGGGGAGCTGTTTTTT
TRBJ2-3 | TRBV20-1 | few | TRBD2 | CSAHQGTSGTDTQYF | TGCAGTGCTCACCAGGGGACTAGCGGGACAGATACGCAGTATTTT
TRBJ2-5 | TRBV29-1 | . | . | CSVALAVGGETRYF | TGCAGCGTTGCCCTGGCAGTGGGCGGAGAGACCCGGTACTTC
TRBJ2-5 | TRBV10-2 | . | TRBD2 | CASSEWGGRGETQYF | TGCGCCAGCAGTGAGTGGGGGGGGAGAGGCGAGACCCAGTACTTC
TRBJ2-5 | TRBV6-6 | few | . | CATGGLQETQYF | TGTGCCACCGGAGGGCTCCAAGAGACCCAGTACTTC
TRBJ2-1 | TRBV5-1 | few | TRBD2 | CASSLATSANEQFF | TGCGCCAGCAGCTTGGCGACTAGCGCCAATGAGCAGTTCTTC
TRBJ2-7 | TRBV27 | . | . | CASSTILRARYEQYF | TGTGCCAGCAGCACCATCCTACGGGCGCGCTACGAGCAGTACTTC
TRBJ2-3 | TRBV12-3/TRBV12-4 | once | . | CASSVSSADTEYF | TGTGCCAGCAGTGTAAGCTCGGCAGATACGGAGTATTTT
TRBJ2-7 | TRBV20-1 | . | . | CSARSPGGLYEQYF | TGCAGTGCTAGGTCCCCCGGGGGCCTCTACGAGCAGTACTTC
TRBJ2-3 | TRBV6-6 | . | . | CASSYSRLSTDTQYF | TGTGCCAGCAGTTACTCGCGGCTTAGCACGGATACGCAGTATTTT
TRBJ1-5 | TRBV2 | . | . | CASSRERGSNQPQHF | TGTGCCAGTAGCAGGGAGAGGGGTAGCAATCAGCCCCAGCATTTT
TRBJ2-1 | TRBV6-1 | many | TRBD2 | CASSEASGGSYNEQFF | TGTGCCAGCAGTGAAGCTAGCGGGGGGTCCTACAATGAGCAGTTCTTC
TRBJ1-2 | TRBV7-9 | . | . | CASSLSPNGYTF | TGTGCCAGCAGCTTATCCCCGAATGGCTACACCTTC
TRBJ1-1 | TRBV6-6 | . | . | CASSYPLWEGTEAFF | TGTGCCAGCAGTTACCCCCTTTGGGAAGGCACTGAGGCTTTCTTT
TRBJ2-3 | TRBV5-6 | few | . | CASSLLVGEPGIPYESRTDTQYF | TGTGCCAGCAGCCTGTTGGTGGGGGAACCCGGGATTCCCTATGAGTCTCGCACAGATACGCAGTATTTT
TRBJ1-6 | TRBV6-5 | few | . | CASTNKGGRSPLHF | TGTGCCAGCACCAATAAAGGGGGACGATCACCCCTCCACTTT
TRBJ2-6 | TRBV27 | . | . | CASSQLSGANVLIF | TGTGCCAGCTCCCAGCTGTCTGGGGCCAACGTCCTGATTTTC
TRBJ1-1 | TRBV7-9 | . | . | CASSDLGRTEAFF | TGTGCCAGCAGCGACCTGGGGCGAACTGAAGCTTTCTTT
TRBJ2-7 | TRBV4-1 | many | TRBD1 | CASSQGPAGGHYNEQYF | TGCGCCAGCAGCCAAGGACCCGCAGGGGGCCACTACAATGAGCAGTACTTC
TRBJ2-1 | TRBV2 | . | . | CASSEAGTSLDEQFF | TGTGCCAGCAGTGAAGCTGGGACGTCCCTCGATGAGCAGTTCTTC
TRBJ2-7 | TRBV12-3/TRBV12-4 | . | . | CASSLDLTSYEQYF | TGTGCCAGCAGTTTAGATCTCACCTCCTACGAGCAGTACTTC
TRBJ2-5 | TRBV30 | . | . | CAWSKVVQETQYF | TGTGCCTGGAGTAAGGTTGTCCAAGAGACCCAGTACTTC
TRBJ2-7 | TRBV7-2 | . | TRBD2 | CAGSSSGVSSYEQYF | TGTGCCGGCAGCTCCAGCGGGGTGAGCTCCTACGAGCAGTACTTC
TRBJ2-3 | TRBV12-3/TRBV12-4 | . | . | CASSPNRRDTDTQYF | TGTGCCAGCAGTCCGAACAGGAGAGACACAGATACGCAGTATTTT
TRBJ1-5 | TRBV20-1 | . | TRBD1 | CSAGDRGQGQPQHF | TGCAGTGCGGGGGACAGGGGGCAGGGTCAGCCCCAGCATTTT
TRBJ1-6 | TRBV9 | . | TRBD1 | CASSVGGTGNSPLHF | TGTGCCAGCAGCGTAGGAGGGACAGGCAATTCACCCCTCCACTTT
TRBJ2-1 | TRBV5-6 | few | TRBD2 | CASSFFGTSGSNEQFF | TGTGCCAGCAGCTTTTTCGGGACTAGCGGGTCCAATGAGCAGTTCTTC
TRBJ2-1 | TRBV2 | many | . | CASSDWAASYNEQFF | TGTGCCAGCAGTGATTGGGCGGCCTCCTACAATGAGCAGTTCTTC
TRBJ1-2 | TRBV27 | . | TRBD1 | CASRPHRGDYGYTF | TGTGCCAGCAGACCCCACAGGGGGGACTATGGCTACACCTTC
TRBJ2-7 | TRBV13 | . | TRBD1 | CASSTGTAYSYEQYF | TGTGCCAGCAGCACGGGGACAGCCTACTCCTACGAGCAGTACTTC
TRBJ2-7 | TRBV30 | . | . | CAWSSPAPQYF | TGTGCCTGGAGTTCTCCGGCCCCCCAGTACTTC
TRBJ2-2 | TRBV28 | few | TRBD1 | CASSSHGKTGGDTGELFF | TGTGCCAGCAGTTCCCACGGAAAGACAGGGGGCGACACCGGGGAGCTGTTTTTT
TRBJ2-7 | TRBV7-2 | few | TRBD2 | CASSLFRTSGSEQYF | TGTGCCAGCAGCTTATTTAGAACTAGCGGGAGCGAGCAGTACTTC
TRBJ2-5 | TRBV6-6 | few | TRBD1 | CASSPGNRGPETQYF | TGTGCCAGCAGTCCAGGAAACAGGGGGCCAGAGACCCAGTACTTC
TRBJ2-1 | TRBV4-3 | . | . | CASSQDLSVPYQETQFF | TGCGCCAGCAGCCAAGATCTGTCAGTTCCCTACCAAGAGACCCAGTTCTTC
TRBJ1-6 | TRBV20-1 | . | . | CSATQGLNSPLHF | TGCAGTGCAACCCAGGGGTTGAATTCACCCCTCCACTTT
TRBJ2-3 | TRBV7-2 | few | TRBD2 | CASSPALAGGADTQYF | TGTGCCAGCAGCCCGGCCCTAGCGGGAGGGGCAGATACGCAGTATTTT
TRBJ2-4 | TRBV21-1 | few | . | CASSRGPLAKNIQYF | TGTGCCAGCAGCAGGGGGCCCCTAGCCAAAAACATTCAGTACTTC
TRBJ2-6 | TRBV7-6 | . | . | CASSLWGRPGLNSGANVLTF | TGTGCCAGCAGCTTATGGGGTCGACCGGGACTTAACTCTGGGGCCAACGTCCTGACTTTC
TRBJ2-1 | TRBV28 | few | TRBD2 | CASSSFFLAGGTPLNNEQFF | TGTGCCAGCAGTTCGTTCTTTCTAGCGGGGGGTACCCCCTTAAACAATGAGCAGTTCTTC
TRBJ2-2 | TRBV11-2 | few | . | CASSLTNTGELFF | TGTGCCAGCAGCCTCACGAACACCGGGGAGCTGTTTTTT
TRBJ1-5 | TRBV9 | . | . | CASSRSTGLGQPQHF | TGTGCCAGCAGCCGAAGTACAGGGCTCGGACAGCCCCAGCATTTT
TRBJ2-2 | TRBV11-2 | . | TRBD2 | CASSPSLAGVAGELFF | TGTGCCAGCAGCCCTTCATTAGCGGGGGTAGCCGGGGAGCTGTTTTTT
TRBJ2-1 | TRBV6-2/TRBV6-3 | . | TRBD2 | CTSSYSLALPEKLSEQFF | TGTACCAGCAGTTACTCACTAGCGCTACCTGAGAAATTAAGTGAGCAGTTCTTC
TRBJ1-6 | TRBV20-1 | . | . | CSARDQDGSPLHF | TGCAGTGCTAGAGACCAGGACGGCTCACCCCTCCACTTT
TRBJ2-7 | TRBV28 | . | . | CASSFKPTYNEQYF | TGTGCCAGCAGTTTTAAACCCACCTACAATGAGCAGTACTTC
TRBJ2-5 | TRBV3-1 | . | . | CASTQTGLQETQYF | TGTGCTAGCACCCAGACAGGTCTGCAAGAGACCCAGTACTTC
TRBJ2-5 | TRBV7-2 | few | . | CASSLVGLVETQYF | TGTGCCAGCAGCTTAGTCGGGTTGGTAGAGACCCAGTACTTC
TRBJ2-1 | TRBV28 | . | TRBD2 | CASSTRTSGSRNNEQFF | TGTGCCAGCAGTACCCGGACTAGCGGGAGTAGGAACAATGAGCAGTTCTTC
TRBJ2-1 | TRBV10-1 | . | TRBD1 | CASSGPGQGDPNEQFF | TGCGCCAGCAGTGGCCCGGGACAGGGTGACCCCAATGAGCAGTTCTTC
TRBJ2-5 | TRBV6-2/TRBV6-3 | . | TRBD2 | CASRLGVAGQETQYF | TGTGCCAGCCGCCTAGGGGTAGCGGGGCAAGAGACCCAGTACTTC
TRBJ2-7 | TRBV6-5 | . | . | CASSRTTTSGAQYF | TGTGCCAGCAGCCGTACGACAACTTCGGGGGCCCAGTACTTC
TRBJ2-3 | TRBV19 | . | TRBD2 | CASSTGTSGTLDTQYF | TGTGCCAGTAGTACCGGGACTAGCGGGACGTTGGATACGCAGTATTTT